This is a list of T cell receptor beta chains from one sample in a study of cytomegalovirus exposure and HLA in healthy donors. The protocol was immunoSEQ multiplex PCR, while the TCRdb copy is restricted to in-frame clones and leaves out a portion. The sample yields about 72,000 clones, around 94% seen once. Source material: PBMCs. Receptors originate from a young woman in good health and CMV-seronegative. Each CDR3 is given with its conserved first and last residue. A D gene is named only where the DNA matches it firmly. The listing skips clone size in some rows; elsewhere it reads once, few, many or a size class.

cdr3_aa	cdr3_nt	d_call	clone_size	v_call	j_call
CASSLGLQGAFGNTIYF	TGTGCCAGCAGCTTAGGCCTCCAGGGGGCATTTGGAAACACCATATATTTT	TRBD1	-	TRBV13	TRBJ1-3
CASSLVSVRNYGYTF	TGTGCCAGCAGCTTAGTTTCGGTCCGGAACTATGGCTACACCTTC	-	-	TRBV7-8	TRBJ1-2
CASSVVVGSTEAFF	TGTGCCAGCAGCGTAGTCGTCGGGTCCACTGAAGCTTTCTTT	-	-	TRBV9	TRBJ1-1
CASGGRNSNQPQHF	TGTGCCAGCGGGGGGAGGAATAGCAATCAGCCCCAGCATTTT	-	once	TRBV28	TRBJ1-5
CASSEQGAAETQYF	TGTGCCAGCAGTGAACAGGGGGCGGCGGAGACCCAGTACTTC	TRBD1	-	TRBV2	TRBJ2-5
CASSFIGTGTGEQYF	TGTGCCAGCAGTTTTATAGGGACAGGGACTGGGGAGCAGTACTTC	TRBD1	-	TRBV28	TRBJ2-7
CATSTRQGIYGYTF	TGTGCCACCAGCACCCGACAGGGAATCTATGGCTACACCTTC	TRBD1	-	TRBV15	TRBJ1-2
CASSYSGQGHQPQHF	TGTGCCAGCAGTTATTCGGGACAGGGCCATCAGCCCCAGCATTTT	TRBD1	-	TRBV6-5	TRBJ1-5
CASSAATGPNQPQHF	TGTGCCAGCAGTGCAGCGACAGGACCAAATCAGCCCCAGCATTTT	-	-	TRBV25-1	TRBJ1-5
CASSFFGTETGELFF	TGTGCCAGCAGTTTCTTCGGGACAGAAACCGGGGAGCTGTTTTTT	TRBD1	-	TRBV6-1	TRBJ2-2
CASSPRTGLRSEAEAFF	TGTGCCAGCTCACCGCGGACAGGGTTGAGGTCCGAGGCTGAAGCTTTCTTT	TRBD1	once	TRBV18	TRBJ1-1
CASSQVSPGLPQHF	TGCGCCAGCAGCCAAGTCTCCCCAGGTCTACCCCAGCATTTT	-	-	TRBV4-1	TRBJ1-5
CSVGDRAGYTF	TGCAGCGTTGGGGACAGGGCTGGCTACACCTTC	TRBD1	-	TRBV29-1	TRBJ1-2
CASSLGVDRIYGYTF	TGTGCCAGCAGCTTGGGTGTCGACAGGATATACGGCTACACCTTC	-	-	TRBV5-8	TRBJ1-2
CASSLQDNEQFF	TGTGCCAGCAGTTTACAGGACAATGAGCAGTTCTTC	-	-	TRBV28	TRBJ2-1
CASSSSGGWTQYF	TGTGCCAGCTCATCTAGCGGGGGTTGGACGCAGTATTTT	TRBD2	-	TRBV6-5	TRBJ2-3
CASSEGQGAEEQYF	TGTGCCAGCAGTGAGGGACAGGGGGCCGAAGAGCAGTACTTC	TRBD1	-	TRBV6-1	TRBJ2-5
CASSPTPDRENEQFF	TGTGCCAGCAGCCCCACTCCGGACAGGGAAAATGAGCAGTTCTTC	TRBD1	-	TRBV5-4	TRBJ2-1
CARRVAWINTIYF	TGTGCCAGGAGAGTAGCCTGGATCAACACCATATATTTT	-	-	TRBV6-1	TRBJ1-3
CASSDSTSGEEKLFF	TGTGCCAGCAGTGACTCGACCTCGGGAGAGGAAAAACTGTTTTTT	-	-	TRBV6-4	TRBJ1-4
CASRMGQGNTEAFF	TGTGCCAGCAGAATGGGACAGGGGAACACTGAAGCTTTCTTT	TRBD1	-	TRBV6-5	TRBJ1-1
CASSVSGGAFLDEQFF	TGTGCCAGCAGCGTTAGCGGGGGGGCATTTCTCGATGAGCAGTTCTTC	TRBD2	-	TRBV9	TRBJ2-1
CASSEGLAGAVGFF	TGTGCCAGCAGTGAGGGACTAGCGGGGGCTGTGGGGTTCTTC	TRBD2	once	TRBV2	TRBJ2-1
CASSPSTGDNSPLHF	TGTGCCAGCTCACCCTCGACAGGGGATAATTCACCCCTCCACTTT	TRBD1	-	TRBV18	TRBJ1-6
CASSSAEGYSGNTIYF	TGTGCCAGCAGTTCCGCCGAGGGATACTCTGGAAACACCATATATTTT	-	once	TRBV6-5	TRBJ1-3
CAWSVPTGLHTDTQYF	TGTGCCTGGAGTGTACCGACGGGACTCCACACAGATACGCAGTATTTT	-	-	TRBV30	TRBJ2-3
CASSLGRVYQETQYF	TGTGCTAGCAGCTTAGGGAGGGTGTACCAAGAGACCCAGTACTTC	TRBD2	many	TRBV7-7	TRBJ2-5
CASSGGTGPSEAFF	TGTGCCAGCAGCGGAGGGACAGGGCCATCTGAAGCTTTCTTT	TRBD1	once	TRBV9	TRBJ1-1
CASSLESGGGSETQYF	TGTGCCAGCAGCTTAGAAAGCGGGGGGGGGTCAGAGACCCAGTACTTC	TRBD2	-	TRBV7-2	TRBJ2-5
CASSLDRKYGYTF	TGTGCCAGCAGCCTTGACAGGAAATATGGCTACACCTTC	-	-	TRBV7-2	TRBJ1-2
CASSILVQISGNTIYF	TGCGCCAGCAGCATCCTTGTCCAGATCTCTGGAAACACCATATATTTT	-	-	TRBV5-1	TRBJ1-3
CASSRDRANEKLFF	TGTGCCAGCAGTCGGGACAGGGCTAATGAAAAACTGTTTTTT	TRBD1	once	TRBV6-5	TRBJ1-4
CASRHVQEPEAFF	TGTGCCAGCAGACACGTACAGGAACCTGAAGCTTTCTTT	-	-	TRBV5-4	TRBJ1-1
CASSQESARWVGLPSSYNEQFF	TGCGCCAGCAGCCAAGAATCGGCGCGCTGGGTGGGACTCCCGAGCTCCTACAATGAGCAGTTCTTC	-	-	TRBV4-1	TRBJ2-1
CASSLGTGGGQPQHF	TGTGCCAGCAGTTTAGGGACAGGGGGCGGACAGCCCCAGCATTTT	TRBD1	-	TRBV28	TRBJ1-5
CASSIQEQPQHF	TGTGCCAGTAGTATTCAGGAACAGCCCCAGCATTTT	-	-	TRBV19	TRBJ1-5
CASSSGPLDVYEQYF	TGTGCCAGCAGCAGCGGCCCTCTCGATGTTTACGAGCAGTACTTC	-	-	TRBV27	TRBJ2-7
CASSRTQGYEQYF	TGCGCCAGCAGCCGAACACAGGGCTACGAGCAGTACTTC	-	once	TRBV4-3	TRBJ2-7
CASSDSVTYNEQFF	TGTGCCAGCAGTGATTCAGTGACCTACAATGAGCAGTTCTTC	-	once	TRBV6-1	TRBJ2-1
CASSPGLAGAAQYF	TGTGCCAGCAGCCCTGGACTAGCGGGGGCAGCGCAGTACTTC	TRBD2	-	TRBV9	TRBJ2-7
CASSRPLLGGTQGETQYF	TGCGCCAGCAGCCGCCCCCTCCTCGGCGGGACCCAAGGAGAGACCCAGTACTTC	-	-	TRBV4-3	TRBJ2-5